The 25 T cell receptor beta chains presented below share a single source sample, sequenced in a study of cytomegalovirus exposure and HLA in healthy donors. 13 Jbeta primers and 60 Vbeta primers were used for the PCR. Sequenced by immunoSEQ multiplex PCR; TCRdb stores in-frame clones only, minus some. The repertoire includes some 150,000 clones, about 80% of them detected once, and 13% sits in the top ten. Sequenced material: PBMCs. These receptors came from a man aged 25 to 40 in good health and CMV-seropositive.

CDR3: CASSRGPINTIYF. In DNA, the CDR3 is TGTGCCAGTAGTAGAGGTCCAATAAACACCATATATTTT. The gene calls are TRBV19 and TRBJ1-3; no definite D call. There are 13 residues in the CDR3. Trimming took 4 bases from V and 6 from J, leaving 10 bases between them. The germline gives CDR1 LNHDA, CDR2 SQIVND (reference sequence).

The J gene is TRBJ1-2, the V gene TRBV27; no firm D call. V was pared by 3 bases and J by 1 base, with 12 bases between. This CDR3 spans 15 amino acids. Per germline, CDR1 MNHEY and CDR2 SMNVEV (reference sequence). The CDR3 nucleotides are TGTGCCAGCAGTTTGTCAGTCGACTTTAACTATGGCTACACCTTC. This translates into CASSLSVDFNYGYTF.

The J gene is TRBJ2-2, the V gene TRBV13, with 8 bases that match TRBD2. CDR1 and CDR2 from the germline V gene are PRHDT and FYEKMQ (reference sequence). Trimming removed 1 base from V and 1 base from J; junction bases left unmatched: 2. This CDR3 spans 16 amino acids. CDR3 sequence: CASSLELAVNTGELFF. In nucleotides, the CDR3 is TGTGCCAGCAGCTTAGAACTAGCGGTGAACACCGGGGAGCTGTTTTTT.

The CDR3 nucleotides read TGCGCCAGCAGCTTGGGACTAATCCAAGAGACCCAGTACTTC. Its translation is CASSLGLIQETQYF. The chain couples TRBV5-1 to TRBJ2-5, with D perhaps matching TRBD2 (5 bases). The CDR3 has 14 amino acids. Germline assignment: CDR1 SGHRS and CDR2 YFSETQ. The V end was cut by 0 bases, the J end by 1 base, with 7 bases between.

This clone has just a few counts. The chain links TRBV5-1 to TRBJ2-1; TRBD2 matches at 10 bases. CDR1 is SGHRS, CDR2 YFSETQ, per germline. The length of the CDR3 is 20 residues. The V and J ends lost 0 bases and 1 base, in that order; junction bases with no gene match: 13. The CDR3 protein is CASSLAIAGGSERSYNEQFF. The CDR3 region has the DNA TGCGCCAGCAGCTTGGCGATAGCGGGAGGAAGTGAAAGGTCCTACAATGAGCAGTTCTTC.

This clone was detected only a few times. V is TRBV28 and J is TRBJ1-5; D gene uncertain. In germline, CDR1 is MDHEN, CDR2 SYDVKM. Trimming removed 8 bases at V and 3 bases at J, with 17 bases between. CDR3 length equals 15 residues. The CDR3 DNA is TGTGCCAGCCAGTTCAGTCGTGATAACAATCAGCCCCAGCATTTT. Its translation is CASQFSRDNNQPQHF.

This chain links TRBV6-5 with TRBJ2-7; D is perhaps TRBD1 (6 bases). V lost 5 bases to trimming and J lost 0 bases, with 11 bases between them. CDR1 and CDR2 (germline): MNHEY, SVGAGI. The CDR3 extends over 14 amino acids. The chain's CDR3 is CASSPDRTSYEQYF. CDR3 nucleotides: TGTGCCAGCAGTCCCGACAGGACCTCCTACGAGCAGTACTTC.

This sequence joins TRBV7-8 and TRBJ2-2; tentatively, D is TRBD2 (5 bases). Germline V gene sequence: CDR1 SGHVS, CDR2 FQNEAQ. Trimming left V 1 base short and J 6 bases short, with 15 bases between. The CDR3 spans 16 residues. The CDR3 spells CASSLVVWEYSGELFF. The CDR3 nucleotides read TGTGCCAGCAGCTTAGTTGTGTGGGAGTATTCCGGGGAGCTGTTTTTT. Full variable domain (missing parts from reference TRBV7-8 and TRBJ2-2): GAGVSQSPRYKVAKRGQDVALRCDPISGHVSLFWYQQALGQGPEFLTYFQNEAQLDKSGLPSDRFFAERPEGSVSTLKIQRTQQEDSAVYLCASSLVVWEYSGELFFGEGSRLTVL.

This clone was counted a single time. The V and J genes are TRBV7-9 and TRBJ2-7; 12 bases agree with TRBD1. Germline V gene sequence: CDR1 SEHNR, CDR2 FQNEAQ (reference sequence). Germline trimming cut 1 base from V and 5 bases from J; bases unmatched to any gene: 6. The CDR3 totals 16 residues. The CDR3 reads CASSLVGTGGPDEQYF. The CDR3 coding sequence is TGTGCCAGCAGCTTAGTTGGGACAGGGGGCCCGGACGAGCAGTACTTC.

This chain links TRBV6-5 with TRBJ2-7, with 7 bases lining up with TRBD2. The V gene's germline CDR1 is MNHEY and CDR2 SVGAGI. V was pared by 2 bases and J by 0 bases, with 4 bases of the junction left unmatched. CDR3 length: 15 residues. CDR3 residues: CASSYTSAHSYEQYF. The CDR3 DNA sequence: TGTGCCAGCAGTTACACTAGCGCGCACTCCTACGAGCAGTACTTC.

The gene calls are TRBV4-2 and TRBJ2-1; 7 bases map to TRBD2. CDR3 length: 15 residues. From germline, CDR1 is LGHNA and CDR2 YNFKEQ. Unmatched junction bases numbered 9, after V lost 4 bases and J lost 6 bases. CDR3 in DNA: TGTGCCAGCAGCCGGGCCCGGGGGGAGGCCAATGAGCAGTTCTTC. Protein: CASSRARGEANEQFF.

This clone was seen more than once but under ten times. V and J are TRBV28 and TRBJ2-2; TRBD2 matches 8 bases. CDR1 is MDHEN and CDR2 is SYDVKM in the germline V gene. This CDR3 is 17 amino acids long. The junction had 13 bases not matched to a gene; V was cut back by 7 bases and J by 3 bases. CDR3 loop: CASNKAGDGDDTGELFF. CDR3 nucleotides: TGTGCCAGCAACAAAGCGGGAGACGGGGACGACACCGGGGAGCTGTTTTTT. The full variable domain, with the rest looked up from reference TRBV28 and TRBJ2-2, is DVKVTQSSRYLVKRTGEKVFLECVQDMDHENMFWYRQDPGLGLRLIYFSYDVKMKEKGDIPEGYSVSREKKERFSLILESASTNQTSMYLCASNKAGDGDDTGELFFGEGSRLTVL.

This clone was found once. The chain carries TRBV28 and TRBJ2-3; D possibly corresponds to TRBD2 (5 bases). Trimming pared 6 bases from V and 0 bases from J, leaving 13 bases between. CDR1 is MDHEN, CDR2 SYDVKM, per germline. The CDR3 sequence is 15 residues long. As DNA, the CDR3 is TGTGCCAGCAGCGGGATCCGGGGAAGCACAGATACGCAGTATTTT. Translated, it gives CASSGIRGSTDTQYF.

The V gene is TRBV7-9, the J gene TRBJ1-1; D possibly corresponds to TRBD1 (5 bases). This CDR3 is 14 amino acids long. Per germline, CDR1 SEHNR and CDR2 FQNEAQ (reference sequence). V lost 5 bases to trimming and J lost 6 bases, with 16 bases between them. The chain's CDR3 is CASSPGRGAPEAFF. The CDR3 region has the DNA TGTGCCAGCAGCCCTGGGCGGGGCGCGCCTGAAGCTTTCTTT.

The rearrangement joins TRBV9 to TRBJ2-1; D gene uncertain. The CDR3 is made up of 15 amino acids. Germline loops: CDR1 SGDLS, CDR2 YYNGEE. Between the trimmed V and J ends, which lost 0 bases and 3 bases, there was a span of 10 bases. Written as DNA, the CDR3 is TGTGCCAGCAGCGTAGCTGGGCGCCTCTACAATGAGCAGTTCTTC. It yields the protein CASSVAGRLYNEQFF.

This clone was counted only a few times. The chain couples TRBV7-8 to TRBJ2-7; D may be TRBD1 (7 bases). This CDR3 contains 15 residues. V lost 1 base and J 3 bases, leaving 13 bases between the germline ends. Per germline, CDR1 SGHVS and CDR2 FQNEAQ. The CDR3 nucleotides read TGTGCCAGCAGCTTAGTAACAGGGGAGGACTACGAGCAGTACTTC. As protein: CASSLVTGEDYEQYF.

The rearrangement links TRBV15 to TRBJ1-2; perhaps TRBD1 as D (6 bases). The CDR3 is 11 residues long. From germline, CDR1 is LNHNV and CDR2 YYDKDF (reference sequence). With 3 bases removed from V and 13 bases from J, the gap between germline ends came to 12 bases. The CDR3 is CATSRDSVSTF. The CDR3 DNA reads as TGTGCCACCAGCAGGGACAGCGTCTCCACCTTC.

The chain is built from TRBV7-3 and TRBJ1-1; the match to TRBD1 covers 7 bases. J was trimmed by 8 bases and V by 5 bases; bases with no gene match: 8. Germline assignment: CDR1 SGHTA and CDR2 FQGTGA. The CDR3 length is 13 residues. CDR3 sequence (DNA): TGTGCCAGCAGCCCCGAACAGGGGCACGAAGCTTTCTTT. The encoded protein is CASSPEQGHEAFF.

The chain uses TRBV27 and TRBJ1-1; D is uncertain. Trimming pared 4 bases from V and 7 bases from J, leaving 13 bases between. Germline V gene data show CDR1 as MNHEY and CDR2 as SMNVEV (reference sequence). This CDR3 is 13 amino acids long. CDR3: CASSSMGVGEAFF. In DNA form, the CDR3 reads TGTGCCAGCAGTTCAATGGGAGTGGGTGAAGCTTTCTTT.

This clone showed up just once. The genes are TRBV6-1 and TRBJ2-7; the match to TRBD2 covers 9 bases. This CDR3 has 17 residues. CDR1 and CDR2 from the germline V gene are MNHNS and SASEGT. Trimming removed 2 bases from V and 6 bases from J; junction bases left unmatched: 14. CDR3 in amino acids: CASSESGAGGKSGEQYF. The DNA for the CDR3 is TGTGCCAGCAGTGAATCAGGAGCGGGAGGAAAATCAGGCGAGCAGTACTTC.

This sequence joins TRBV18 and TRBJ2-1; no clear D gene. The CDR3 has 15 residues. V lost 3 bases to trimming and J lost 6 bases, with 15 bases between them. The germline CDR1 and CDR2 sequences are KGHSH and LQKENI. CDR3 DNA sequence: TGTGCCAGCTCACCCTCACTTGGTGGTGGCAATGAGCAGTTCTTC. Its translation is CASSPSLGGGNEQFF.

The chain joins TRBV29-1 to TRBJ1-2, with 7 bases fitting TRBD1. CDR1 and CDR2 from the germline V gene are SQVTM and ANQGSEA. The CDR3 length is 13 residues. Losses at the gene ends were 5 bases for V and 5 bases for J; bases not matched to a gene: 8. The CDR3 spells CSVHKDRKYGYTF. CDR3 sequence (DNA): TGCAGCGTTCACAAGGACAGGAAGTATGGCTACACCTTC.

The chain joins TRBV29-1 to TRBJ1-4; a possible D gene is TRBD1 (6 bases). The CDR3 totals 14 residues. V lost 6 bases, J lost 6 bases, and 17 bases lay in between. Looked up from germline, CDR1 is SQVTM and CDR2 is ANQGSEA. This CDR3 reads CSVWDTDSDEKLFF. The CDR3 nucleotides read TGCAGCGTCTGGGACACGGATTCTGATGAAAAACTGTTTTTT. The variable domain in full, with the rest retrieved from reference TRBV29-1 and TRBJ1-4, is SAVISQKPSRDICQRGTSLTIQCQVDSQVTMMFWYRQQPGQSLTLIATANQGSEATYESGFVIDKFPISRPNLTFSTLTVSNMSPEDSSIYLCSVWDTDSDEKLFFGSGTQLSVL.

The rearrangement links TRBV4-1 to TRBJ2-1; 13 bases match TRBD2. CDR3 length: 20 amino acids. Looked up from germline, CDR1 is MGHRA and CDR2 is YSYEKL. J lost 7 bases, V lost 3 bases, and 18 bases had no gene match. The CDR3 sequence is CASSQSSNPGLAGWGNEQFF. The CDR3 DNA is TGCGCCAGCAGCCAGAGTTCCAACCCGGGACTAGCGGGATGGGGGAATGAGCAGTTCTTC.

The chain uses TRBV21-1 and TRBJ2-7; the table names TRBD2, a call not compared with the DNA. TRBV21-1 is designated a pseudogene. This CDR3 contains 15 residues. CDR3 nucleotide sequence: TGTGCCAGCAGCCGTGACGGGAGGGCCCCCTACGAGCAGTACTTC. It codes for CASSRDGRAPYEQYF.